These T cell receptor beta chains were read from a single sample in a study of technical replicates of blood from a few donors. TCRdb keeps only in-frame clones here, not all; method: immunoSEQ multiplex PCR. The profile covers about 89,000 clones, with 94% appearing a single time and more than 0.2% taken by the ten largest. Sequencing used T cells isolated from PBMCs. These receptors came from a human donor in good health. Each CDR3 is given with its conserved first and last residue.

j_gene: TRBJ1-2; v_gene: TRBV6-4; CDR3aa: CASRGQVGYTF
j_gene: TRBJ2-4; v_gene: TRBV2; CDR3aa: CASRSLAKNIQYF
j_gene: TRBJ2-1; v_gene: TRBV6-5; CDR3aa: CASSHPRLEQFF
j_gene: TRBJ1-1; v_gene: TRBV5-4; CDR3aa: CAGREDWRTDTEAFF
j_gene: TRBJ2-3; v_gene: TRBV5-1; CDR3aa: CASSPGTSGQRDTQYF
j_gene: TRBJ2-1; v_gene: TRBV25-1; CDR3aa: CASSERVNIYNEQFF
j_gene: TRBJ2-1; v_gene: TRBV11-2; CDR3aa: CASSLAALAASSYNEQFF
j_gene: TRBJ1-2; v_gene: TRBV29-1; CDR3aa: CSVDVGGHGYTF
j_gene: TRBJ2-5; v_gene: TRBV10-3; CDR3aa: CAVQGGGETQYF
j_gene: TRBJ1-1; v_gene: TRBV4-1; CDR3aa: CASSLTGTGAPNTEAFF
j_gene: TRBJ2-1; v_gene: TRBV5-1; CDR3aa: CASSLDRVDGEQFF
j_gene: TRBJ2-7; v_gene: TRBV25-1; CDR3aa: CASSEFSSLYEQYF
j_gene: TRBJ2-6; v_gene: TRBV19; CDR3aa: CASTKTGFLSGANVLTF
j_gene: TRBJ2-3; v_gene: TRBV21-1; CDR3aa: CASIYWSGGRPWSKPTDTQYF
j_gene: TRBJ1-6; v_gene: TRBV6-1; CDR3aa: CASSVTGVHYNSPLHF
j_gene: TRBJ2-7; v_gene: TRBV18; CDR3aa: CASSLQGVKIIYEQYF
j_gene: TRBJ1-2; v_gene: TRBV18; CDR3aa: CASSPPGTGNGYTF
j_gene: TRBJ2-7; v_gene: TRBV5-4; CDR3aa: CASSLGGEYEQYF
j_gene: TRBJ1-1; v_gene: TRBV28; CDR3aa: CASGSLVLTEAFF
j_gene: TRBJ2-1; v_gene: TRBV7-3; CDR3aa: CASSLSRTGIQEQFF
j_gene: TRBJ2-7; v_gene: TRBV5-4; CDR3aa: CASSQQDSYEQYF
j_gene: TRBJ2-3; v_gene: TRBV6-1; CDR3aa: CASIGGPTDTQYF
j_gene: TRBJ1-2; v_gene: TRBV7-9; CDR3aa: CAQPPGTGGEALYGYTF
j_gene: TRBJ1-6; v_gene: TRBV5-5; CDR3aa: CASSLRFIVESPLHF
j_gene: TRBJ2-1; v_gene: TRBV7-2; CDR3aa: CASSLELGAYNEQFF
j_gene: TRBJ2-1; v_gene: TRBV7-8; CDR3aa: CASSLAGYLGDEQFF
j_gene: TRBJ2-7; v_gene: TRBV27; CDR3aa: CASSLRGGLAVYEQYF
j_gene: TRBJ1-1; v_gene: TRBV19; CDR3aa: CASSLNGVTEAFF
j_gene: TRBJ2-7; v_gene: TRBV6-1; CDR3aa: CASSGWGTGNYEQYF
j_gene: TRBJ2-7; v_gene: TRBV9; CDR3aa: CASSPLPQGSYEQYF
j_gene: TRBJ2-1; v_gene: TRBV27; CDR3aa: CASSLRTSPNEQFF
j_gene: TRBJ2-7; v_gene: TRBV5-1; CDR3aa: CASSLAGSGLAGTYF
j_gene: TRBJ1-1; v_gene: TRBV6-6; CDR3aa: CASSYRQITSNTEAFF
j_gene: TRBJ1-6; v_gene: TRBV28; CDR3aa: CASTLDRGKGNSPLHF
j_gene: TRBJ2-5; v_gene: TRBV19; CDR3aa: CASSTDRGAKTQYF
j_gene: TRBJ1-1; v_gene: TRBV4-1; CDR3aa: CASSPPEGTLNTEAFF
j_gene: TRBJ1-1; v_gene: TRBV5-1; CDR3aa: CASSLDFTEAFF
j_gene: TRBJ2-6; v_gene: TRBV9; CDR3aa: CASSVGGRGANVLTF
j_gene: TRBJ2-7; v_gene: TRBV4-1; CDR3aa: CASSPGQGNPYEQYF
j_gene: TRBJ2-1; v_gene: TRBV29-1; CDR3aa: CSHDRGYNEQFF
j_gene: TRBJ2-7; v_gene: TRBV7-8; CDR3aa: CASSTQTRTAITPAVYEQYF